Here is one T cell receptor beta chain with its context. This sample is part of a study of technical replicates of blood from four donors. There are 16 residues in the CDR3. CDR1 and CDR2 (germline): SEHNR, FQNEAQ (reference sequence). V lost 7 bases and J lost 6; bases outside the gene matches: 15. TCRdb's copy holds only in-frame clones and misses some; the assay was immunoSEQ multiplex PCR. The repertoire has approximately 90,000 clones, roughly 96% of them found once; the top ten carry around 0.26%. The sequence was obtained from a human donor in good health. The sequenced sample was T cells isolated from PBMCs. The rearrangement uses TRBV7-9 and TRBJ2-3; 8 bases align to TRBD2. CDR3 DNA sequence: TGTGCCAGCATCTCGGGGGGGGCGGGAGAACCGGATACGCAGTATTTT. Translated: CASISGGAGEPDTQYF.